This paragraph covers one T cell receptor beta chain sequence. Profiling relied on immunoSEQ multiplex PCR, and the TCRdb table lists in-frame clones only, not all of them. The sample records about 300,000 clones, roughly 90% being singletons. Recruitment covered about 25 US areas and drew participants whose ages spanned about 18 to 100 years. Clinical history as reported by participants underpinned cohort assignment. The CDR3 extends over 14 amino acids. Germline assignment: CDR1 SGHNT and CDR2 YYREEE (reference sequence). J was trimmed by 2 bases and V by 3 bases; bases with no gene match: 4. This record comes from a study of blood T cell repertoires in COVID-19.

This chain connects TRBV5-4 to TRBJ1-2, with 7 nucleotides matching TRBD1. This TCR came from a man aged 55 to 70 who had recovered from COVID-19. Sample: PBMCs or T cells enriched from blood (not recorded which). As DNA, the CDR3 is TGTGCCAGCAGCTCCGGACAGGCAAACTATGGCTACACCTTC. Translated, it gives CASSSGQANYGYTF.